The sequence of this TCR beta chain was determined in a study of blood T cell repertoires in COVID-19. Under the authors' procedure: Scientists estimated how many nucleated cells there were by amplifying reference gene primers. Sequencing used immunoSEQ multiplex PCR; TCRdb keeps in-frame clones, though not all of them. That table is the source of V, J and clone size, and D and trimming were worked out from the DNA. This sample carries about 120,000 clones, around 89% of them seen once, and the ten largest clones take about a fifth. The CDR3 has 16 residues. CDR1 is MDHEN and CDR2 is SYDVKM in the germline V gene. The V end lost 6 bases, the J end lost 7 bases, and 19 bases lay between the germline ends.

This sequence originates from a human donor with acute or convalescent COVID-19. The donor label of this sample is uncertain. The chain carries TRBV28 and TRBJ1-6; D uncertain. The specimen sequenced was peripheral blood. CDR3 DNA: TGTGCCAGCAGATCTAGCGGGCAGAAGAAAAATTCACCCCTCCACTTT. Its translation is CASRSSGQKKNSPLHF.